What follows describes a single T cell receptor beta chain. Its binding antigen is unknown. Base qualities were left out, and no much larger clone turns up one base away. The data are from a study of T cell responses to AZD1222 COVID-19 vaccine (dated by TCRdb to about 2021). Background for the entire study: TCR sequencing was performed for 230 to 250 trial participants, of whom approximately 200 were given two doses of AZD1222 and around 26 were given two doses of MenACWY control vaccine. Trial participants were enrolled by age into 18-55, 56-69 and 70-plus year subgroups, with around 140, 26 and 57 TCR-sequenced participants respectively. General conclusions and limits of the study: Nearly half of unique spike-specific TCRs reportedly recognized epitopes outside regions mutated in the B.1.351 and B.1.1.7 variants. A significant rise in spike-specific TCR breadth and depth was observed after two AZD1222 doses relative to day 0 and relative to MenACWY recipients. Conclusions about previously exposed vaccinees are limited because only five to seven AZD1222 recipients were SARS-CoV-2 seropositive at baseline. Because no day 14 peak-response samples were available, repertoires were characterized only after the peak T cell response. Participants were mostly white British, with more females than males. The authors suggested clonal diversity may have been underestimated. The vaccine-associated CD4 TCRs covered the entire spike protein, and the dominant responses fell in regions 160-218 and 743-854. The 56-69-year group was small, and its depth increase did not reach significance, likely because of low power.

Sample time point, as interpreted from the label and publication: about 28 days (+/-7) after the second vaccine dose. AZD1222 recipients given second doses at about 4 weeks or at about 12 weeks were pooled, since spike-specific TCR depth and breadth were not found to differ between the two schedules. Vaccinee samples were obtained from the UK trials COV001 and COV002, which included a single-blind randomized controlled phase 2/3 trial of AZD1222 (ChAdOx1 nCoV-19) in healthy adults. For TCRbeta chain sequencing, PBMC samples were collected from trial participants at day 0 and at day 28 after the second dose. Spanning cysteine to phenylalanine, the CDR3 consists of 14 amino acids. Of all the DNA, just the CDR3 is kept, 42 bases in frame from base 1. The germline ends are 18 bases apart after V is trimmed by 5 bases and J by 7 bases. Looking up the germline V gene yields CDR1 SGHAT and CDR2 FQNNGV.

The CDR3 regions of human TCRbeta chains were analyzed by immunosequencing. On the study's bioinformatics: Repertoire TCRs were checked for matches against a reference library of SARS-CoV-2-specific TCRs that had been generated using the MIRA antigen-specificity platform. Breadth was defined as the fraction of unique TCRs that were SARS-CoV-2-associated, and depth was defined as the fraction of total T cells that were SARS-CoV-2-associated. Each spike-specific TCR was assigned to its reactive spike region and to a CD4 or CD8 class using the MIRA data. Log10-transformed breadth and depth values were compared by one-way ANOVA with Sidak's multiple comparisons tests. TCRdb carries this immuneACCESS record with in-frame sequences only. Its versions omit some clonotypes, under half of them owing to an unresolved V gene in the studies checked, with the rest unexplained. The V and J calls and clone size come from that table; D and trimming were worked out from the DNA. The sample includes more than 150,000 clones, with roughly 90% observed a single time. 3% to 3.5% of the sample goes to the ten largest clones.

The specimen was peripheral blood, collected 28 days after the second AZD1222 dose. The receptor chain draws on TRBV11-2 and TRBJ2-7; matching of 5 bases hints at TRBD2 as the D gene. This receptor was taken from an adult who received the AZD1222 COVID-19 vaccine. This receptor has the CDR3 CASSPTRALREQYF. The base sequence is TGTGCCAGCAGCCCCACGAGGGCGCTACGGGAGCAGTACTTC.